This T cell receptor beta chain was recorded in a study of cytomegalovirus exposure and HLA in healthy donors. Broader study findings: Reports showed the classifier diagnosing cytomegalovirus status with high specificity and sensitivity.

A multiplex PCR was run with 60 Vbeta primers and 13 Jbeta primers. TCRdb's table, derived via immunoSEQ multiplex PCR, lists solely in-frame clones and lacks some. The sample includes more than 200,000 clones, over 80% seen only once; the top ten take approximately 5.7%. This clone was found once. Its antigen is still unknown. The V gene end was trimmed by 5 bases and the J gene end by 1 base; junction bases not matched to a gene: 5. Germline V gene lookup returns CDR1 MNHEY and CDR2 SMNVEV (reference sequence). The length of the CDR3 is 14 residues. Sequencing was done on a sample of PBMCs. The receptor was isolated from a middle-aged man in good health and CMV-seropositive. The chain combines TRBV27 with TRBJ2-7; 7 bases line up with TRBD2. This chain's CDR3 is CASSIGLESYEQYF. As DNA, the CDR3 is TGTGCCAGCAGTATCGGACTAGAATCCTACGAGCAGTACTTC.